This TCR beta chain was captured by sequencing in a study of technical replicates of blood from a handful of donors. The assay was immunoSEQ multiplex PCR, and TCRdb's table has in-frame clones only and misses some. Here the sample spans about 14,000 clones, roughly 77% being singletons. The source of this sequence is a human donor in good health. The sequencing sample was made of PBMCs.

Here the CDR3 reads CASSITSGLLYEQYF. CDR3 in DNA: TGTGCCAGTAGTATAACGAGCGGACTCCTCTACGAGCAGTACTTC. The chain couples TRBV19 to TRBJ2-7; perhaps TRBD2 as D (5 bases). The germline V gene encodes CDR1 LNHDA and CDR2 SQIVND (reference sequence). Trimming removed 2 bases at V and 3 bases at J, with 14 bases between. The CDR3 extends over 15 amino acids.